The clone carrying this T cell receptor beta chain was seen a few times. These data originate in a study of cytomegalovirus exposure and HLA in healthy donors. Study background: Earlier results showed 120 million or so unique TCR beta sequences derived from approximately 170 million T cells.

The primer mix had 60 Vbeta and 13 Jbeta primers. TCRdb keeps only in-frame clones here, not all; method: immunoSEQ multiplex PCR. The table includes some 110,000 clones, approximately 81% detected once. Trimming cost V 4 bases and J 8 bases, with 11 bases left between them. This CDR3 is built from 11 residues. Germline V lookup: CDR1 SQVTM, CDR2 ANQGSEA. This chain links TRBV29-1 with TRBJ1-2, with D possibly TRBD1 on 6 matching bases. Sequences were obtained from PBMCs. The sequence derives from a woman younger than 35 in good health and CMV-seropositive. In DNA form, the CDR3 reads TGCAGCGTTGCAGGGGATTACGGCTACACCTTC. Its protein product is CSVAGDYGYTF.